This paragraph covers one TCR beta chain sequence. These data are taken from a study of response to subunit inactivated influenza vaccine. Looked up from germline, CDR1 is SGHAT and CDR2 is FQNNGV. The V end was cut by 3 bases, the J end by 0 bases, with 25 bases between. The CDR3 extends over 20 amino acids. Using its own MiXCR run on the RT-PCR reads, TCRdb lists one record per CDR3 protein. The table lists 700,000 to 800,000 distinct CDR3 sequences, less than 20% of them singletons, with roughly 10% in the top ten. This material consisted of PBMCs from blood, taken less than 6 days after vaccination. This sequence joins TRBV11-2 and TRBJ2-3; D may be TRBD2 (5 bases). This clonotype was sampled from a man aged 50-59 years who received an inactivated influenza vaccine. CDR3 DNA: TGTGCCAGCAGCTTCCCCCGGGTCCTTGTTTGGGAGAAAAGCACAGATACGCAGTATTTT. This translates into CASSFPRVLVWEKSTDTQYF.